This T cell receptor (beta chain) was captured by sequencing in a study of response to subunit inactivated influenza vaccine. TCRdb analysed the RT-PCR reads with MiXCR anew, one entry per CDR3 protein. The table records 550,000 to 800,000 distinct CDR3 sequences, around 14% of them present only once. The CDR3 has 14 amino acids. Trimming took 7 bases from V and 3 from J, leaving 15 bases between them. Germline V lookup: CDR1 SEHNR, CDR2 FQNEAQ (reference sequence). The chain links TRBV7-9 to TRBJ2-5, with a tentative D call TRBD2 (5 bases). The clonotype was recovered from a man aged 50 to 59 who received an inactivated influenza vaccine. The sample in question was PBMCs from blood, obtained about 12 days after vaccination. CDR3 region: CASTFLSGKETQYF. CDR3 DNA: TGTGCCAGCACCTTCCTCTCGGGGAAAGAGACCCAGTACTTC.